This TCR beta chain appears in the sequencing data of a study of Graves' ophthalmopathy and Graves' hyperthyroidism. Study in general: No treatment had been given when peripheral blood was collected at initial diagnosis.

Findings and caveats of the study: The model achieved roughly 66% sensitivity and roughly 72% specificity for ophthalmopathy progression.

Where ophthalmopathy was absent within 18 months of follow-up, hyperthyroidism was stable. Newly diagnosed, the hyperthyroidism patients had under 2 months' duration and were aged 18 to 65. As for this clonotype: The antigen is undetermined. A much larger clone differs by one base, so this may be a read error.

Germline V CDR1 and CDR2: DFQATT, SNEGSKA (reference sequence). CDR3 length: 14 residues. For repertoire sequencing, the TCR beta CDR3 regions were amplified from RNA transcripts. First-round RT-PCR employed HTBI primers, with a second-round multiplex PCR after it. Using its own MiXCR run on the multiplex PCR reads, TCRdb lists one record per CDR3 protein. This sample yields a few hundred thousand distinct CDR3 sequences, of which about 18% are seen a single time; roughly 2.4% belongs to the top ten. This clonotype was sampled from an adult woman with stable Graves' hyperthyroidism. The chain uses TRBV20-1 and TRBJ1-2; D is unresolved. Specimen: peripheral blood. This CDR3 reads CSASPVARFYGYAF. The CDR3 nucleotides read TGCAGTGCTAGCCCCGTGGCGCGGTTTTATGGCTACGCCTTC.